This entry concerns a single T cell receptor (beta chain). The record originates from a study of control samples from healthy donors and cancer patients. The CDR3 is 13 residues long. With 4 bases removed from V and 0 bases from J, the gap between germline ends came to 4 bases. Germline CDR1 SNHLY, CDR2 FYNNEI. The repertoire was sequenced with immunoSEQ multiplex PCR; TCRdb's copy has only in-frame clones and lacks some. The table has roughly 370,000 clones, 75% to 95% seen once; the top ten hold more than 6%. Sample: PBMCs. The chain links TRBV2 to TRBJ1-3, with D uncertain. This receptor was taken from a man in his forties or fifties with head and neck cancer. The CDR3 loop is CASSADSGNTIYF. CDR3 DNA: TGTGCCAGCAGTGCAGACTCTGGAAACACCATATATTTT.